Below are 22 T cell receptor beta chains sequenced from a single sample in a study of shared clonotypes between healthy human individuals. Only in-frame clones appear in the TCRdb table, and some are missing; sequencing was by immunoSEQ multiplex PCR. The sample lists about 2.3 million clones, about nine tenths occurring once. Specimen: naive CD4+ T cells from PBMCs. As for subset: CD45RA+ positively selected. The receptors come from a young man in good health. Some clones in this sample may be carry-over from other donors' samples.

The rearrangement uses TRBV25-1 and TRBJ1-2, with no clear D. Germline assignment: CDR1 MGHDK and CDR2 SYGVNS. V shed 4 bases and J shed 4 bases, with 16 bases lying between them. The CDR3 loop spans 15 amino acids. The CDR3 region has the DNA TGTGCCAGCAGTGTTCGGACGGCTCCTCCCTATGGCTACACCTTC. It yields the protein CASSVRTAPPYGYTF.

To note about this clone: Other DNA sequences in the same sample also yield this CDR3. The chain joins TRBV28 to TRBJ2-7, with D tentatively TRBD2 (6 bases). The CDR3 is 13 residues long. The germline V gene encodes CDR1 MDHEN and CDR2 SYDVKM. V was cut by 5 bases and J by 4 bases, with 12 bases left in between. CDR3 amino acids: CASSLGSGYEQYF. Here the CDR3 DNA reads TGTGCCAGCAGTCTCGGGAGCGGGTACGAGCAGTACTTC.

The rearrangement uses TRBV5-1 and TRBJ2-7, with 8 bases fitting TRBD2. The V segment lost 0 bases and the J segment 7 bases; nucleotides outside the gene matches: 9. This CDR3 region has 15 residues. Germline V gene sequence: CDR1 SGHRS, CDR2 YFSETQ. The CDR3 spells CASSLAGSGMGEQYF. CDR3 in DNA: TGCGCCAGCAGCTTGGCCGGTAGCGGGATGGGTGAGCAGTACTTC.

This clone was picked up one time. CDR3: CASSPAYSGANVLTF. The CDR3 coding sequence is TGTGCCAGCAGCCCAGCCTACTCTGGGGCCAACGTCCTGACTTTC. The chain recombines TRBV7-6 with TRBJ2-6; D gene uncertain. The V end was cut by 5 bases, the J end by 0 bases, with 8 bases between. Germline V gene sequence: CDR1 SGHVS, CDR2 FNYEAQ. The CDR3 loop spans 15 amino acids.

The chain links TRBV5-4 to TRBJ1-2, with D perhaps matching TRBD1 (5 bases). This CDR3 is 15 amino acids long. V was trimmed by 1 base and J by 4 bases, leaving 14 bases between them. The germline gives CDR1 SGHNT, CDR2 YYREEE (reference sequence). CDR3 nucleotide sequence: TGTGCCAGCAGCTTGAAAGGGGCGCCACTCTATGGCTACACCTTC. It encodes CASSLKGAPLYGYTF.

Written as DNA, the CDR3 is TGTGCCAGCAGTTTCGGCCCCGGACAGGAAAAACTGTTTTTT. Amino acid sequence: CASSFGPGQEKLFF. The chain carries TRBV28 and TRBJ1-4; perhaps TRBD1 as D (6 bases). The V end was cut by 3 bases, the J end by 8 bases, with 13 bases between. Germline CDR1 and CDR2: MDHEN and SYDVKM. CDR3 size: 14 residues.

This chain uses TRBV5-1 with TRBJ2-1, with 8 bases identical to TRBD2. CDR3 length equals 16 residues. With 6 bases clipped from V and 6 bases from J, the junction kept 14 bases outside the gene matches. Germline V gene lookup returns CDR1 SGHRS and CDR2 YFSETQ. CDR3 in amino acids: CASTPTAGGVVNEQFF. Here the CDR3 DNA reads TGCGCCAGCACCCCCACGGCGGGAGGAGTTGTCAATGAGCAGTTCTTC.

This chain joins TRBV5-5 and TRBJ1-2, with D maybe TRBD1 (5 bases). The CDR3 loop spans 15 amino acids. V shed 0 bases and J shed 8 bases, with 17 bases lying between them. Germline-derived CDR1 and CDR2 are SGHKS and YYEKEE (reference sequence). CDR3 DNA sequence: TGTGCCAGCAGCTTGGTAACGCAGGGACCAGCGGGCTACACCTTC. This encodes CASSLVTQGPAGYTF.

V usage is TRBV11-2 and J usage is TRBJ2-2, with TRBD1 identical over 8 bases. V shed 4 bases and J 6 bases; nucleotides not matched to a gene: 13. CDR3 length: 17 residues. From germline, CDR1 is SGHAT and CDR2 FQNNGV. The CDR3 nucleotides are TGTGCCAGCAGCTGGAATTGGGGACAGGTCAGCGCCGGGGAGCTGTTTTTT. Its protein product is CASSWNWGQVSAGELFF.

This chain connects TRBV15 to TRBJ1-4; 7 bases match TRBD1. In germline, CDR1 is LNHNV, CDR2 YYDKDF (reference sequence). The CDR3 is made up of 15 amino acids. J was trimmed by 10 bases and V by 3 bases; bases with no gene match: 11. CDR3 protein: CATSSPRTGLRKLFF. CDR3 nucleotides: TGTGCCACCAGCAGCCCTCGGACAGGCCTCAGAAAACTGTTTTTT.

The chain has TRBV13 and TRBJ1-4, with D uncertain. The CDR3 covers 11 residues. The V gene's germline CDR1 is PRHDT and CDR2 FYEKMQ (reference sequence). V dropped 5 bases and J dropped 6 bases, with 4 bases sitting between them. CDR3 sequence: CASSRDEKLFF. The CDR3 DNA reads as TGTGCCAGCAGCCGGGATGAAAAACTGTTTTTT.

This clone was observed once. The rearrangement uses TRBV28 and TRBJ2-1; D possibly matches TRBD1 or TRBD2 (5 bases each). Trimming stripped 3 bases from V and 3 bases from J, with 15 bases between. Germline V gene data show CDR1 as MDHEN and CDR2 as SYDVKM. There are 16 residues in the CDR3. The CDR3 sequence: CASSFIGWGIYNEQFF. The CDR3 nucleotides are TGTGCCAGCAGTTTTATCGGTTGGGGGATCTACAATGAGCAGTTCTTC. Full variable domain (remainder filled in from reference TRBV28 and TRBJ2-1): DVKVTQSSRYLVKRTGEKVFLECVQDMDHENMFWYRQDPGLGLRLIYFSYDVKMKEKGDIPEGYSVSREKKERFSLILESASTNQTSMYLCASSFIGWGIYNEQFFGPGTRLTVL.

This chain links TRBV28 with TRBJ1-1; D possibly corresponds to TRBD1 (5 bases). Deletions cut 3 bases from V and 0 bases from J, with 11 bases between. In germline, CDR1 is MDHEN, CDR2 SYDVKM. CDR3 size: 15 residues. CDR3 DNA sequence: TGTGCCAGCAGTTTCCAGGACACCGTGAACACTGAAGCTTTCTTT. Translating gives CASSFQDTVNTEAFF.

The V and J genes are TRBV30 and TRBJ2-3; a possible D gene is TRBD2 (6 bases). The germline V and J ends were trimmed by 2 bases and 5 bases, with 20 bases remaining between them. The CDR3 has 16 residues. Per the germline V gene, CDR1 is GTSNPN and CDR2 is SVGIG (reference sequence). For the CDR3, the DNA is TGTGCCTGGAGTAGTTCAAGGAGGGCCGCTCGAGATACGCAGTATTTT. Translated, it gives CAWSSSRRAARDTQYF.

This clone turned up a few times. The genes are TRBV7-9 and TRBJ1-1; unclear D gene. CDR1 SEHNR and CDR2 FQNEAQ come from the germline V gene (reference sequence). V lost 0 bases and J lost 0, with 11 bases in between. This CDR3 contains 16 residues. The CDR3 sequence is CASSLARYQMNTEAFF. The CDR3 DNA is TGTGCCAGCAGCTTAGCGCGCTATCAGATGAACACTGAAGCTTTCTTT.

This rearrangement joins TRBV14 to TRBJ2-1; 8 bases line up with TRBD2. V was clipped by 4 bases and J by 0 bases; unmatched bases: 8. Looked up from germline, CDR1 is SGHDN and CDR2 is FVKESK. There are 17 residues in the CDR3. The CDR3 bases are TGTGCCAGCAGCCGCGCTAGCGGGTTTAGCTCCTACAATGAGCAGTTCTTC. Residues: CASSRASGFSSYNEQFF.

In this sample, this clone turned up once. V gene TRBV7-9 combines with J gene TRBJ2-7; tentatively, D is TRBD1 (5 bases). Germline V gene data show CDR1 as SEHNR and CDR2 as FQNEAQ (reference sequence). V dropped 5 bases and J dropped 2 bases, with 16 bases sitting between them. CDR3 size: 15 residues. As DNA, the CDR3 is TGTGCCAGCAGCCAGACTGAAGGGGTCACCTACGAGCAGTACTTC. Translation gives CASSQTEGVTYEQYF.

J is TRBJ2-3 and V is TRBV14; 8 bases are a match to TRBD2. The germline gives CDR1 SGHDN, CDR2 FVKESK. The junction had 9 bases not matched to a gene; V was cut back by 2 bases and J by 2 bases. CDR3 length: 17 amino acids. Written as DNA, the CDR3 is TGTGCCAGCAGCCAATGGATAGCGGGGCTCCTCACAGATACGCAGTATTTT. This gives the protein CASSQWIAGLLTDTQYF.

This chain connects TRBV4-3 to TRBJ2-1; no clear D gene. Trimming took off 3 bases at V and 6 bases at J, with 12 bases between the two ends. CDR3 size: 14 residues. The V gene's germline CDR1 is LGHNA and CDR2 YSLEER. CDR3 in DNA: TGCGCCAGCAGCCAGGTCATCCCAGGCAATGAGCAGTTCTTC. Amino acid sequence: CASSQVIPGNEQFF.

In DNA form, the CDR3 reads TGTGCCAGCAGCTTAAGCCACAGCTCTGGAAACACCATATATTTT. It codes for CASSLSHSSGNTIYF. The gene calls are TRBV11-2 and TRBJ1-3; no definite D call. This CDR3 is 15 amino acids long. Per the germline V gene, CDR1 is SGHAT and CDR2 is FQNNGV. V was clipped by 2 bases and J by 0 bases, with 8 bases between them.

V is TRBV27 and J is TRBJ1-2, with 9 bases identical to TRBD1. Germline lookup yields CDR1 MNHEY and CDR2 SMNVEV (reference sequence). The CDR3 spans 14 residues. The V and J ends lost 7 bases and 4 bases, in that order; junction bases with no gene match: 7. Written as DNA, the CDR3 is TGTGCCAGCACCAGGACAGGGGACTTCTATGGCTACACCTTC. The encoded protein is CASTRTGDFYGYTF.

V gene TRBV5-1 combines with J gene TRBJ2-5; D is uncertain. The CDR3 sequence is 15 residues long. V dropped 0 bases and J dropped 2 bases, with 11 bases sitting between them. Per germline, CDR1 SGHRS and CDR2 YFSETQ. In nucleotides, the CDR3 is TGCGCCAGCAGCTTGGCGGGCCACGAACAAGAGACCCAGTACTTC. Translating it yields CASSLAGHEQETQYF.